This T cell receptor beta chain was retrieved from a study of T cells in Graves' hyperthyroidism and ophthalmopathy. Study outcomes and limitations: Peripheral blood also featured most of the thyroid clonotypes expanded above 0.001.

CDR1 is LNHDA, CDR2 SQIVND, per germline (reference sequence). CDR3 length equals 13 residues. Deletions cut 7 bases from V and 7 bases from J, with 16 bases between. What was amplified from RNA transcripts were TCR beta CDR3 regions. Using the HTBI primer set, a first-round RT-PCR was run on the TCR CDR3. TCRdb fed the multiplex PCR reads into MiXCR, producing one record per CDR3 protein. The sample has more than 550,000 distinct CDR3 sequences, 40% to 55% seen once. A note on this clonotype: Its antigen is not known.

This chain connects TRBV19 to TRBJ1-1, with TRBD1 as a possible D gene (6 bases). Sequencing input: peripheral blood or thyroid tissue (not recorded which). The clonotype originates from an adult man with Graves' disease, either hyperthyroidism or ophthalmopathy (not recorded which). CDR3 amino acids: CASKAGTRIEAFF. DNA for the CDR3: TGTGCCAGTAAAGCCGGGACACGGATTGAAGCTTTCTTT.